The subject of this entry is one TCR beta chain. This entry comes from a study of CD8 T cells in Susac syndrome. An input of 0.5 to 1 ug of RNA was subjected to reverse transcription using random hexamers. Each CDR3 protein is one row after TCRdb ran MiXCR on the immunoSEQ multiplex PCR reads. The sample lists under 200,000 distinct CDR3 sequences, around 93% occurring once. The sequencing input was CD8+ T cells from PBMCs. The receptor was derived from a human donor with Susac syndrome.

In DNA, the CDR3 is TGTGCCAGCAGTGAAGGAATTTCTGAAGCTTTCTTT. Protein product: CASSEGISEAFF. The chain combines TRBV6-1 with TRBJ1-1; D ambiguous. V was cut by 1 base and J by 6 bases, with 6 bases left in between. This CDR3 is built from 12 residues. CDR1 MNHNS and CDR2 SASEGT come from the germline V gene.